The clone carrying this T cell receptor (beta chain) has only a few counts. Its antigen is unknown. This sample stems from a study of cytomegalovirus exposure and HLA in healthy donors. Study information: Counted in an early data release were 85 million or so unique TCRs from HLA-typed donors.

The PCR had 60 Vbeta and 13 Jbeta primers. TCRdb keeps only in-frame clones here, not all; method: immunoSEQ multiplex PCR. The sample consists of roughly 63,000 clones, roughly 70% of them appearing once. CDR3 length equals 15 residues. Germline CDR1 reads GTSNPN; CDR2 reads SVGIG (reference sequence). V shed 4 bases and J 0 bases; nucleotides not matched to a gene: 6. Study outcomes and limitations: Reports indicated that the classifier achieved high specificity and sensitivity in diagnosing cytomegalovirus status. DRB1 had the most TCR associations and HLA-C the fewest, a later analysis found, with rates varying by HLA locus.

The chain employs TRBV30 and TRBJ2-1; 7 bases map to TRBD2. Sequenced input: PBMCs. The receptor was isolated from a man aged 50 or older in good health and CMV-seropositive. The CDR3 DNA is TGTGCCTGGATAAAGCGGGGAAGCTCCTACAATGAGCAGTTCTTC. This translates into CAWIKRGSSYNEQFF.